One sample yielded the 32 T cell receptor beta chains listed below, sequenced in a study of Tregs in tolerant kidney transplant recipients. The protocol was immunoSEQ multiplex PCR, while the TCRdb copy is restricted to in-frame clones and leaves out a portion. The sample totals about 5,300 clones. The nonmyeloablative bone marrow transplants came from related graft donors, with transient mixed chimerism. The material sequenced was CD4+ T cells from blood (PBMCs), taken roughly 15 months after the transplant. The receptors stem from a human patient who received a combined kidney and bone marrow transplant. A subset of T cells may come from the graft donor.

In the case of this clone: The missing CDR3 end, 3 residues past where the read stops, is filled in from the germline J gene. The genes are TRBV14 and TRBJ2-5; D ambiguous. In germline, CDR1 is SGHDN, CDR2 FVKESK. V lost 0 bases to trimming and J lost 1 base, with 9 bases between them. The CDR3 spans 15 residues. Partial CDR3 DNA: TGTGCCAGCAGCCAAGATCGACAAGGCCAAGAGACC. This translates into CASSQDRQGQET. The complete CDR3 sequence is CASSQDRQGQETQYF.

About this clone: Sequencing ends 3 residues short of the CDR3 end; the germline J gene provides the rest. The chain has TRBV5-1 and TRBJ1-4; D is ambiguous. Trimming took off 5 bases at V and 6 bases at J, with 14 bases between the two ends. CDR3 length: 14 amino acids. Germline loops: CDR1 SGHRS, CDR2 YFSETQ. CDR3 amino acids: CASSSRGADEKLFF. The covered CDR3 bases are TGCGCCAGCAGTTCCCGAGGAGCGGATGAAAAA.

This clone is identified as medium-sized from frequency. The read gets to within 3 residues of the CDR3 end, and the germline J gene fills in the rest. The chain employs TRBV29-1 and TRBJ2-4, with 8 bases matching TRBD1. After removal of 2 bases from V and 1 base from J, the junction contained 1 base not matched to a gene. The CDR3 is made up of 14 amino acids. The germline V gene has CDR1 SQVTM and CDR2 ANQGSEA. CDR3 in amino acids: CSVETGGAKNIQYF. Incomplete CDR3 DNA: TGCAGCGTTGAAACAGGGGGGGCCAAAAACATT.

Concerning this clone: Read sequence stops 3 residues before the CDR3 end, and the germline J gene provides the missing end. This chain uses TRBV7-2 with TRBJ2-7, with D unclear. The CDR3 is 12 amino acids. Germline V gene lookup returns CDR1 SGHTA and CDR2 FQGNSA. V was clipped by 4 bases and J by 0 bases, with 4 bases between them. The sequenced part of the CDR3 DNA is TGTGCCAGCAGCTCTCGCTCCTACGAG. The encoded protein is CASSSRSYE. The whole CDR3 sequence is CASSSRSYEQYF.

CDR3 DNA, as far as it was read: TGCACCCCAGACAGGGGCTATAATTCACCC. This sequence encodes CTPDRGYNSP. The full CDR3 is CTPDRGYNSPLHF. This chain joins TRBV20-1 and TRBJ1-6; 8 bases align to TRBD1. The read is 3 residues too short to cover the CDR3 end, so that end is filled in from the germline J gene. CDR1 is DFQATT, CDR2 SNEGSKA, per germline (reference sequence). This CDR3 has 13 residues.

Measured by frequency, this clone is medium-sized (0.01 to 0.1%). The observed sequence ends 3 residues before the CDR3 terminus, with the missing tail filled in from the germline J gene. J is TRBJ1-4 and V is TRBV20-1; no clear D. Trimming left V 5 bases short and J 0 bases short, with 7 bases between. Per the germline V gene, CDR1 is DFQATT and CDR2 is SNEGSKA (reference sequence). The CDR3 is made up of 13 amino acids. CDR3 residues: CSAQASTNEKLFF. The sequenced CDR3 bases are TGCAGTGCTCAGGCTTCAACTAATGAAAAA.

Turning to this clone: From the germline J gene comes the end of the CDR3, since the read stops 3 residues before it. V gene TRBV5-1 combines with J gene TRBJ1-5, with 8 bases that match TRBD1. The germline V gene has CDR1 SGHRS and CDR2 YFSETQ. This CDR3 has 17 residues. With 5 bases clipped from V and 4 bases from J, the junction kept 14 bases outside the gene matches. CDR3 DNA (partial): TGCGCCAGCAGTTGCCAAGACAGGGGAAGGTTAAATCAGCCC. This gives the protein CASSCQDRGRLNQP. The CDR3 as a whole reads CASSCQDRGRLNQPQHF.

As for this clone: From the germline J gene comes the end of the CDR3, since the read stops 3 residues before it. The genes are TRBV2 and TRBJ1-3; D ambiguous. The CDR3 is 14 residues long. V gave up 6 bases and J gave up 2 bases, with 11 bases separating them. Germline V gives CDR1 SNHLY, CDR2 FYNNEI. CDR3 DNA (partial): TGTGCCAGCAGCAGACCGGGGACTGGAAACACC. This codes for CASSRPGTGNT. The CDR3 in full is CASSRPGTGNTIYF.

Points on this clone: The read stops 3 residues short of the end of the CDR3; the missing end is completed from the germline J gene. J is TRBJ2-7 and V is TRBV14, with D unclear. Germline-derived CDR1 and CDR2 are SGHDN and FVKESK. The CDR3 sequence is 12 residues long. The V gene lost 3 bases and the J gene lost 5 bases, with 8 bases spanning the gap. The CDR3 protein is CASSHGLNEQYF. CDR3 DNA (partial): TGTGCCAGCAGCCACGGTCTCAACGAG.

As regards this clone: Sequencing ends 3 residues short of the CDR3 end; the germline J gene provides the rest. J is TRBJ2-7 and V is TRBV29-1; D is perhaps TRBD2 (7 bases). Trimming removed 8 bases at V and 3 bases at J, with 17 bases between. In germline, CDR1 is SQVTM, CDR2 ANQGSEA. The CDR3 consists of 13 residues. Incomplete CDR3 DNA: TGCAGCATTACGGGGGGCGGAGGCTACGAG. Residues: CSITGGGGYE. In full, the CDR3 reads CSITGGGGYEQYF.

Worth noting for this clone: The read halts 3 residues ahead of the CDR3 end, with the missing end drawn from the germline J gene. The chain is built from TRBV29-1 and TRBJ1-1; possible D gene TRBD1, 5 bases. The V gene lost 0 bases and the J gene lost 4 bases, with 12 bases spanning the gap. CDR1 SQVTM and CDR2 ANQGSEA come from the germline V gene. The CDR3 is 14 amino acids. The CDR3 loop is CSVEEQPGRTEAFF. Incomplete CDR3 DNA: TGCAGCGTTGAAGAACAACCAGGGCGCACTGAA.

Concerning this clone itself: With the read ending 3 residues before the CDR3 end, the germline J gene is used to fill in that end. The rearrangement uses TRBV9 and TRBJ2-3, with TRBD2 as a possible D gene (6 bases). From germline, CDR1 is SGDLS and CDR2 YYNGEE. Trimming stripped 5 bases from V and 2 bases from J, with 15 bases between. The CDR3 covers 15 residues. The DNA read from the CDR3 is TGTGCCAGCAGGCCCCAGACGCGGGACACAGATACG. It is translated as CASRPQTRDTDT. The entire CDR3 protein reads CASRPQTRDTDTQYF.

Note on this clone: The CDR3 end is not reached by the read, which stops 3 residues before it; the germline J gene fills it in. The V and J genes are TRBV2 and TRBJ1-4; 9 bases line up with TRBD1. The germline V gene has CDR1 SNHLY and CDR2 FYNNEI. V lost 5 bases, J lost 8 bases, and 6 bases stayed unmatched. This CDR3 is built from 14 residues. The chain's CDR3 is CASSWTGVEEKLFF. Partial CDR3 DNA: TGTGCCAGCAGTTGGACAGGGGTGGAGGAAAAA.

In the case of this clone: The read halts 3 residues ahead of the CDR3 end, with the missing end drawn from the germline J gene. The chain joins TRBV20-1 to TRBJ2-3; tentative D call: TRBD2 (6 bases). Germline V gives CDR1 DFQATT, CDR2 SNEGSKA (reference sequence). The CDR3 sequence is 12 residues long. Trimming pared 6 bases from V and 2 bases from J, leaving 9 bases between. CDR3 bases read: TGCAGTGCGCGGACTATCACAGATACG. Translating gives CSARTITDT. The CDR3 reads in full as CSARTITDTQYF.

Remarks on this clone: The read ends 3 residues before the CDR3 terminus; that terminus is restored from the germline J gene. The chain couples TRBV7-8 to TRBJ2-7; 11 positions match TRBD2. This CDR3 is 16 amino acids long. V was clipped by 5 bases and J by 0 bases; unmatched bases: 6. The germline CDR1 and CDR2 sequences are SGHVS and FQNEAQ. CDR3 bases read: TGTGCCAGCAGCCTCGAGACTAGCGGGACCTCCTACGAG. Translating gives CASSLETSGTSYE. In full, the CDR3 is CASSLETSGTSYEQYF.

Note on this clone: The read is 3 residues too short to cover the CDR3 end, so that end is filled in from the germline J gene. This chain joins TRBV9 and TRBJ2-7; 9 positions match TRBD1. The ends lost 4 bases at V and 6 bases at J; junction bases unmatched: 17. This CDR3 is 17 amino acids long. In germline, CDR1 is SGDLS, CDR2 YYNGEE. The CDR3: CASSPPPGTGRRGEQYF. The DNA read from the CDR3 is TGTGCCAGCAGCCCCCCTCCCGGGACAGGGCGCAGGGGCGAG.

CDR3: CASSIGVIGQDEQYF. CDR3 DNA, as far as it was read: TGTGCCAGTAGTATTGGTGTAATTGGGCAGGACGAG. The chain has TRBV19 and TRBJ2-7; D is uncertain. The read is 3 residues too short to cover the CDR3 end, so that end is filled in from the germline J gene. Germline V gene sequence: CDR1 LNHDA, CDR2 SQIVND (reference sequence). The CDR3 spans 15 residues. The V end lost 3 bases, the J end lost 5 bases, and 17 bases lay between the germline ends.

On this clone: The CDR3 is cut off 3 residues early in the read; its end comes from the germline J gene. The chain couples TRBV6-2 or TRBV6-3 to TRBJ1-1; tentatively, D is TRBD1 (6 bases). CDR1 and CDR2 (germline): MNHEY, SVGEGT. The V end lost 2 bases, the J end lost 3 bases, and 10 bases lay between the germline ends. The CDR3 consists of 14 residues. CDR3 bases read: TGTGCCAGCAGTTACGGGGGGGCCTACACTGAA. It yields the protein CASSYGGAYTE. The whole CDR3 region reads CASSYGGAYTEAFF.

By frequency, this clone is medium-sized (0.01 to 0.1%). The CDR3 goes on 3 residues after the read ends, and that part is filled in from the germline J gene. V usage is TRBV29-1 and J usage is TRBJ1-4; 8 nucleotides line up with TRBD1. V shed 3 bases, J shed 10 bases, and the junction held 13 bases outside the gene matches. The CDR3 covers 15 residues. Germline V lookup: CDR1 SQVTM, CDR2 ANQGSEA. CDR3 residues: CSVEGVRTGPGKLFF. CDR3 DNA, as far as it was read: TGCAGCGTTGAGGGGGTACGGACAGGGCCAGGAAAA.

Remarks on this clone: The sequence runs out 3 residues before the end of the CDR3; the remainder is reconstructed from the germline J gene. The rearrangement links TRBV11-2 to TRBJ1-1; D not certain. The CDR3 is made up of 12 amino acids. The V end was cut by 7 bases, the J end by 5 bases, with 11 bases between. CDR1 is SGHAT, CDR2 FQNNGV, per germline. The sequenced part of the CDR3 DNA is TGTGCCAGCACCAATACGGGGACTGAA. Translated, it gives CASTNTGTE. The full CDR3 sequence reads CASTNTGTEAFF.

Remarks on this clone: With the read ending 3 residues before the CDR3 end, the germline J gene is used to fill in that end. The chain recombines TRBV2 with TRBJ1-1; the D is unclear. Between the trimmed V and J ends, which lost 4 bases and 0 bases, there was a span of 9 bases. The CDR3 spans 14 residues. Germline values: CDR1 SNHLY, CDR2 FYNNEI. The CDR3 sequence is CASSVGRLNTEAFF. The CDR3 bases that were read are TGTGCCAGCAGTGTGGGCAGATTGAACACTGAA.

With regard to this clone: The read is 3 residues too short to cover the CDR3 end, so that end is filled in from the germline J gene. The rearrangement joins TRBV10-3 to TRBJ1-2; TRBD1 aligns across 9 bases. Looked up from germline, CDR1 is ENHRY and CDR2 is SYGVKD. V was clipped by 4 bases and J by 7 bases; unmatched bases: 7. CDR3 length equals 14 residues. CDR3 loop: CAISVGTGRSGYTF. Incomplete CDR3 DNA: TGTGCCATCAGTGTAGGGACAGGGAGATCTGGC.

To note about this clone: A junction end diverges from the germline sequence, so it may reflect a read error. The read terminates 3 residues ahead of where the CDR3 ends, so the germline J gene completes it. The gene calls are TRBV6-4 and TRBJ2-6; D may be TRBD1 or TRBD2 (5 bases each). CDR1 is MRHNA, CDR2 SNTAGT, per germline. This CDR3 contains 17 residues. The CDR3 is CASSDVGRHSGASVLTF. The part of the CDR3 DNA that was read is TGTGCCAGCAGTGACGTAGGGAGACACTCTGGGGCCAGCGTC.

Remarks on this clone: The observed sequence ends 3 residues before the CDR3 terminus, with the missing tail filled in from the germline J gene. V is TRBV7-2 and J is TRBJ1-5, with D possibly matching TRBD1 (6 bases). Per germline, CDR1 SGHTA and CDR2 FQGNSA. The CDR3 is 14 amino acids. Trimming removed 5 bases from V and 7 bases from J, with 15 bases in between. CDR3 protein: CASSGGGGWQPQHF. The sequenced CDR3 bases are TGTGCCAGCAGCGGAGGCGGGGGCTGGCAGCCC. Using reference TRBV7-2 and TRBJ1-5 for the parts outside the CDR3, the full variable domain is GAGVSQSPSNKVTEKGKDVELRCDPISGHTALYWYRQSLGQGLEFLIYFQGNSAPDKSGLPSDRFSAERTGGSVSTLTIQRTQQEDSAVYLCASSGGGGWQPQHFGDGTRLSIL.

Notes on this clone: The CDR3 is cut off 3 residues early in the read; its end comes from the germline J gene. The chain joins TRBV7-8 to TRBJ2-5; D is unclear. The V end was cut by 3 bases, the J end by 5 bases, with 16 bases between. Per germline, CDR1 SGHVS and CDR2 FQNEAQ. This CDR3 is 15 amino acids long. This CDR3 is CASSFPSDLRETQYF. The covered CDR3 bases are TGTGCCAGCAGCTTCCCCTCAGACCTCAGGGAGACC.

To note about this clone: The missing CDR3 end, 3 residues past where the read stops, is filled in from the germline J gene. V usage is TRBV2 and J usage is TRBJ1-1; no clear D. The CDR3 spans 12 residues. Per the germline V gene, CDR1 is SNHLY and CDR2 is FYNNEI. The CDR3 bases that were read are TGTGCCAGCAGTGAACAGGTCGGAGGA. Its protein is CASSEQVGG. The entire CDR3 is CASSEQVGGAFF. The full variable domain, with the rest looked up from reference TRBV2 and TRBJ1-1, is EPEVTQTPSHQVTQMGQEVILRCVPISNHLYFYWYRQILGQKVEFLVSFYNNEISEKSEIFDDQFSVERPDGSNFTLKIRSTKLEDSAMYFCASSEQVGGAFFGQGTRLTVV.

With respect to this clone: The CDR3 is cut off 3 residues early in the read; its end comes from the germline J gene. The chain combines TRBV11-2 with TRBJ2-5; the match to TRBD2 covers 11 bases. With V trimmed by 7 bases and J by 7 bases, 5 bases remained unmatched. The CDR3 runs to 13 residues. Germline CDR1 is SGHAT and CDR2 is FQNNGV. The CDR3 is CASNPGTSGTQYF. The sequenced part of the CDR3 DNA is TGTGCCAGCAACCCCGGGACTAGCGGGACC.

CDR3 amino acids: CASSTGLAGPSSGANVLTF. CDR3 DNA (partial): TGTGCCAGCAGCACGGGACTAGCGGGTCCTAGCTCTGGGGCCAACGTC. V usage is TRBV13 and J usage is TRBJ2-6; 12 positions agree with TRBD2. Read data end 3 residues before the CDR3 end; the end is taken from the germline J gene. The germline V gene has CDR1 PRHDT and CDR2 FYEKMQ (reference sequence). The J segment lost 0 bases and the V segment lost 5 bases, leaving 8 bases of the junction unmatched. The CDR3 is 19 residues long.

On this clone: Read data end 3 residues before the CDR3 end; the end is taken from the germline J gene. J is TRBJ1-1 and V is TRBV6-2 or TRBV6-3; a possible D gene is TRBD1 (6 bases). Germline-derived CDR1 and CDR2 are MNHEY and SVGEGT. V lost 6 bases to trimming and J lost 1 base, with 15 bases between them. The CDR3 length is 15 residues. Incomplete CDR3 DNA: TGTGCCAGCAGCTCGACAGGTGGTCCGAACACTGAA. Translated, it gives CASSSTGGPNTE. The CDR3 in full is CASSSTGGPNTEAFF.

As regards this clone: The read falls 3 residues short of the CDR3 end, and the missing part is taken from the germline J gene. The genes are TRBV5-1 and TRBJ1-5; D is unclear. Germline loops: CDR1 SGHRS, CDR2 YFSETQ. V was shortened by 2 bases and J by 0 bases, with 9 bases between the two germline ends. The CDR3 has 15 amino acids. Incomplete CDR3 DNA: TGCGCCAGCAGCTTATCGGGGTTTAGCAATCAGCCC. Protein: CASSLSGFSNQP. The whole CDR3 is CASSLSGFSNQPQHF.

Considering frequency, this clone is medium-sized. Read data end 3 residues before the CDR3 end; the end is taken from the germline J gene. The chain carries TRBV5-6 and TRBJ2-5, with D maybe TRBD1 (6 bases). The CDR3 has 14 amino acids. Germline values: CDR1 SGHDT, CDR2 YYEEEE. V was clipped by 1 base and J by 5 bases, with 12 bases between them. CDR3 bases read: TGTGCCAGCAGCTTGATGGGGGCCGGGGAGACC. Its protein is CASSLMGAGET. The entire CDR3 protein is CASSLMGAGETQYF.

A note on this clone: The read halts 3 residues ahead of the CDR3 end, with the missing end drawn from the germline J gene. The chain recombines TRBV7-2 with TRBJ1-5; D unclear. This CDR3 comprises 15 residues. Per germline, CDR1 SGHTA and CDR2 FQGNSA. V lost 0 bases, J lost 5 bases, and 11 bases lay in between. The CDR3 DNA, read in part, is TGTGCCAGCAGCTTAGCGACGGCACTAGATCAGCCC. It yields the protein CASSLATALDQP. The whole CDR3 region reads CASSLATALDQPQHF.